The 24 T cell receptor beta chains below all came from one sample that was sequenced in a study of Graves' ophthalmopathy and Graves' hyperthyroidism. Beta-chain TCR CDR3 regions were amplified from RNA transcripts. First-round RT-PCR used HTBI primers; second-round multiplex PCR followed. MiXCR, applied by TCRdb to the multiplex PCR reads, yields one record per CDR3 protein. The sample has some 390,000 distinct CDR3 sequences, about a sixth seen once. The sequenced material came from peripheral blood. The receptors derive from a young woman with Graves' ophthalmopathy.

This clonotype has at least ten counts. This sequence joins TRBV6-5 and TRBJ1-3, with D hard to call. The length of the CDR3 is 14 residues. Per germline, CDR1 MNHEY and CDR2 SVGAGI. V lost 7 bases and J lost 2, with 12 bases in between. The CDR3 DNA reads TGTGCCAGCACGACGGGATGGGCTGGAAACACCATATATTTT. This codes for CASTTGWAGNTIYF.

In this sample, this clonotype turned up many times. CDR3 sequence (DNA): TGCGCCAGCAGCTTGGGACTTACCACTCAAGAGACCCAGTACTTC. Its translation is CASSLGLTTQETQYF. This chain joins TRBV5-1 and TRBJ2-5; D is unclear. Germline V CDR1 and CDR2: SGHRS, YFSETQ. This CDR3 comprises 15 residues. V was clipped by 0 bases and J by 2 bases, with 11 bases between them.

Ten or more counts support this clonotype. The rearrangement joins TRBV28 to TRBJ2-2, with 11 positions matching TRBD1. This CDR3 region has 18 residues. The junction had 10 bases not matched to a gene; V was cut back by 3 bases and J by 4 bases. Germline lookup yields CDR1 MDHEN and CDR2 SYDVKM. The CDR3 DNA is TGTGCCAGCAGTTTGAAATATAAGGACAGGGGGCTCACCGGGGAGCTGTTTTTT. Translated: CASSLKYKDRGLTGELFF.

This clonotype has at least ten counts. This rearrangement joins TRBV7-9 to TRBJ2-7; D uncertain. Germline V gene data show CDR1 as SEHNR and CDR2 as FQNEAQ (reference sequence). Trimming took 0 bases from V and 6 from J, leaving 18 bases between them. This CDR3 is built from 16 residues. CDR3: CASSLAVPGRPGEQYF. CDR3 bases: TGTGCCAGCAGCTTAGCGGTACCCGGACGCCCGGGCGAGCAGTACTTC.

This clonotype came up a few times. This chain connects TRBV28 to TRBJ2-1; TRBD2 is a possible D gene (5 bases). This CDR3 has 17 amino acids. V was trimmed by 3 bases and J by 6 bases, leaving 21 bases between them. Germline loops: CDR1 MDHEN, CDR2 SYDVKM. The chain's CDR3 is CASSLGGLVKKSNEQFF. The CDR3, as DNA: TGTGCCAGCAGTTTGGGTGGACTTGTAAAGAAGTCCAATGAGCAGTTCTTC.

The V call is TRBV12-3 or TRBV12-4, the J call TRBJ1-1; D uncertain. V lost 4 bases and J lost 4, with 7 bases in between. CDR3 length: 12 residues. As DNA, the CDR3 is TGTGCCAGCAGTTCGGTCTTCACTGAAGCTTTCTTT. This sequence encodes CASSSVFTEAFF.

This clonotype was detected ten times or more. The chain combines TRBV12-3 or TRBV12-4 with TRBJ2-5; TRBD2 aligns across 10 bases. V dropped 7 bases and J dropped 1; count of bases not matched to a gene: 15. There are 18 residues in the CDR3. CDR3 nucleotide sequence: TGTGCCAGCAAAACGTTAAGGACTAGCGGTGTCTTCCAAGAGACCCAGTACTTC. Amino acids: CASKTLRTSGVFQETQYF.

Ten or more counts support this clonotype. The genes are TRBV20-1 and TRBJ2-7; 7 bases map to TRBD2. The germline V gene encodes CDR1 DFQATT and CDR2 SNEGSKA (reference sequence). The CDR3 consists of 12 residues. V shed 5 bases, J shed 3 bases, and the junction held 4 bases outside the gene matches. CDR3 sequence (DNA): TGCAGTGCTCCCGGGACTAACTACGAGCAGTACTTC. Translating gives CSAPGTNYEQYF.

Many counts were recorded for this clonotype. The chain links TRBV2 to TRBJ2-2; D is undetermined. The CDR3 consists of 11 residues. Trimming took 9 bases from V and 5 from J, leaving 7 bases between them. Germline values: CDR1 SNHLY, CDR2 FYNNEI. The CDR3 loop is CASSRTGELFF. The CDR3 DNA reads TGTGCCAGTAGTAGAACCGGGGAGCTGTTTTTT. The variable domain in full, completed from reference TRBV2 and TRBJ2-2, reads EPEVTQTPSHQVTQMGQEVILRCVPISNHLYFYWYRQILGQKVEFLVSFYNNEISEKSEIFDDQFSVERPDGSNFTLKIRSTKLEDSAMYFCASSRTGELFFGEGSRLTVL.

This clonotype was recorded many times. The chain has TRBV27 and TRBJ1-1; D gene unclear. Germline V lookup: CDR1 MNHEY, CDR2 SMNVEV (reference sequence). This CDR3 contains 14 residues. V lost 5 bases, J lost 5 bases, and 15 bases lay in between. The CDR3 sequence is CASSLPGDWTEAFF. The CDR3 DNA sequence: TGTGCCAGCAGTCTCCCTGGGGATTGGACTGAAGCTTTCTTT.

This clonotype was seen repeatedly, ten times or more. This sequence joins TRBV12-3 or TRBV12-4 and TRBJ1-1; TRBD1 agrees at 7 bases. J lost 8 bases, V lost 5 bases, and 17 bases had no gene match. The CDR3 has 16 residues. Here the CDR3 reads CASSLLNRGPPDEAFF. In nucleotides, the CDR3 is TGTGCCAGCAGTCTCTTAAACAGGGGCCCGCCGGACGAAGCTTTCTTT.

In this sample, this clonotype turned up many times. The rearrangement joins TRBV27 to TRBJ2-7; 11 nucleotides match TRBD1. From germline, CDR1 is MNHEY and CDR2 SMNVEV (reference sequence). The J segment lost 5 bases and the V segment lost 2 bases, leaving 5 bases of the junction unmatched. CDR3 length: 15 amino acids. In nucleotides, the CDR3 is TGTGCCAGCAGTTTAAGCGGGACAGGGGGTAACGAGCAGTACTTC. This translates into CASSLSGTGGNEQYF.

This clonotype was detected a few times. V and J are TRBV5-1 and TRBJ1-6; D is undetermined. The germline V gene encodes CDR1 SGHRS and CDR2 YFSETQ. V was shortened by 2 bases and J by 5 bases, with 11 bases between the two germline ends. CDR3 length: 15 residues. The CDR3 bases are TGCGCCAGCAGCTTAACGGGATCCGATAATTCACCCCTCCACTTT. It is translated as CASSLTGSDNSPLHF.

At least ten counts were recorded for this clonotype. The chain carries TRBV12-3 or TRBV12-4 and TRBJ1-2; 7 bases agree with TRBD1. With 6 bases clipped from V and 3 bases from J, the junction kept 10 bases outside the gene matches. The CDR3 contains 15 residues. CDR3 protein: CASSPLSGTDYGYTF. In DNA, the CDR3 is TGTGCCAGCAGCCCACTCTCCGGGACAGACTATGGCTACACCTTC.

The chain links TRBV3-1 to TRBJ1-2; TRBD1 agrees at 8 bases. This CDR3 is built from 11 residues. The germline CDR1 and CDR2 sequences are LGHDT and YNNKEL (reference sequence). V lost 4 bases and J lost 11; bases outside the gene matches: 3. The CDR3 DNA reads as TGTGCCAGCAGCCGGACAGGGTATTACACCTTC. It translates to CASSRTGYYTF. The full variable domain, completed using reference TRBV3-1 and TRBJ1-2, is DTAVSQTPKYLVTQMGNDKSIKCEQNLGHDTMYWYKQDSKKFLKIMFSYNNKELIINETVPNRFSPKSPDKAHLNLHINSLELGDSAVYFCASSRTGYYTFGSGTRLTVV.

This clonotype has a count of ten or more. The V and J genes are TRBV7-2 and TRBJ2-5, with D possibly TRBD1 on 6 matching bases. V lost 0 bases and J 0 bases, leaving 8 bases between the germline ends. Germline V gives CDR1 SGHTA, CDR2 FQGNSA. The CDR3 runs to 15 residues. Here the CDR3 reads CASSLAGTHQETQYF. For the CDR3, the DNA is TGTGCCAGCAGCTTAGCGGGGACACACCAAGAGACCCAGTACTTC. The variable domain in full, with the rest retrieved from reference TRBV7-2 and TRBJ2-5, is GAGVSQSPSNKVTEKGKDVELRCDPISGHTALYWYRQSLGQGLEFLIYFQGNSAPDKSGLPSDRFSAERTGGSVSTLTIQRTQQEDSAVYLCASSLAGTHQETQYFGPGTRLLVL.

This clonotype was picked up many times. The CDR3 region has the DNA TGTGCCAGCAGCTTACCCTTGGGGGCAGCTTTCTTT. This sequence encodes CASSLPLGAAFF. The chain carries TRBV11-2 and TRBJ1-1; D might be TRBD1 (6 bases). V was cut by 2 bases and J by 10 bases, with 11 bases left in between. Germline V gene lookup returns CDR1 SGHAT and CDR2 FQNNGV. The CDR3 extends over 12 amino acids.

This clonotype appeared many times. Its ends do not fully match the called genes, so a read error is possible. V usage is TRBV20-1 and J usage is TRBJ1-6, with D possibly being TRBD1 (6 bases). CDR1 DFQATT and CDR2 SNEGSKA come from the germline V gene (reference sequence). There are 11 residues in the CDR3. DNA for the CDR3: TGCAGTACTCACAGGGCGCCGAATTACGGCTTT. This translates into CSTHRAPNYGF.

This clonotype came up many times. This rearrangement joins TRBV7-2 to TRBJ1-5; D may be TRBD1 (5 bases). Deletions cut 3 bases from V and 3 bases from J, with 9 bases between. CDR3 length: 14 residues. CDR1 is SGHTA, CDR2 FQGNSA, per germline. The chain's CDR3 is CASSLGPNNQPQHF. CDR3 in DNA: TGTGCCAGCAGCTTGGGACCGAACAATCAGCCCCAGCATTTT. The full variable domain, with the rest looked up from reference TRBV7-2 and TRBJ1-5, is GAGVSQSPSNKVTEKGKDVELRCDPISGHTALYWYRQSLGQGLEFLIYFQGNSAPDKSGLPSDRFSAERTGGSVSTLTIQRTQQEDSAVYLCASSLGPNNQPQHFGDGTRLSIL.

This clonotype came up many times. The gene calls are TRBV12-3 or TRBV12-4 and TRBJ2-5, with TRBD2 as a possible D gene (6 bases). V dropped 6 bases and J dropped 5 bases, with 13 bases sitting between them. The CDR3 has 13 amino acids. CDR3 bases: TGTGCCAGCAGGGAGGGACCGGCCGAGACCCAGTACTTC. Its protein is CASREGPAETQYF.

At least ten counts were recorded for this clonotype. This sequence joins TRBV9 and TRBJ1-6; no definite D call. V was pared by 0 bases and J by 9 bases, with 7 bases between. CDR1 and CDR2 from the germline V gene are SGDLS and YYNGEE. The CDR3 length is 13 residues. The CDR3 spells CASSVGLSSPLHF. As DNA, the CDR3 is TGTGCCAGCAGCGTAGGTCTTAGTTCACCCCTCCACTTT.

This clonotype has ten or more counts. This sequence joins TRBV28 and TRBJ1-1, with 7 bases identical to TRBD1. The germline gives CDR1 MDHEN, CDR2 SYDVKM. CDR3 length: 14 amino acids. V lost 7 bases to trimming and J lost 0 bases; unmatched junction nucleotides: 5. The CDR3 bases are TGTGCCAGCATCGAGGGGGCCATGAACACTGAAGCTTTCTTT. The encoded protein is CASIEGAMNTEAFF. Full variable domain (missing parts from reference TRBV28 and TRBJ1-1): DVKVTQSSRYLVKRTGEKVFLECVQDMDHENMFWYRQDPGLGLRLIYFSYDVKMKEKGDIPEGYSVSREKKERFSLILESASTNQTSMYLCASIEGAMNTEAFFGQGTRLTVV.

This clonotype came up many times. The V call is TRBV28, the J call TRBJ2-7; no definite D call. Germline values: CDR1 MDHEN, CDR2 SYDVKM. This CDR3 has 13 amino acids. CDR3 in amino acids: CASRPHSSYEQYF. The CDR3 bases are TGTGCATCTCGACCCCATAGCTCCTACGAGCAGTACTTC.

In this sample, this clonotype turned up many times. The rearrangement uses TRBV13 and TRBJ1-1; 9 nucleotides line up with TRBD1. V shed 4 bases, J shed 2 bases, and the junction held 17 bases outside the gene matches. CDR1 is PRHDT, CDR2 FYEKMQ, per germline (reference sequence). CDR3 size: 19 residues. This chain's CDR3 is CASSSLNRGRVKINTEAFF. The CDR3 DNA reads TGTGCCAGCAGCTCCTTAAACAGGGGGCGCGTAAAAATTAACACTGAAGCTTTCTTT.